This T cell receptor (beta chain) was sequenced during a study of T cell responses to AZD1222 COVID-19 vaccine. Points from the study as a whole: Targets within unmutated variant regions were reportedly found for nearly half of spike-specific TCRs. It was only after the peak T cell response that any repertoires were sampled. Clonal diversity may have been underestimated in mostly white British donors. Baseline antibody screening turned up just a handful of seropositive AZD1222 recipients.

This CDR3 is 15 amino acids long. Germline V lookup: CDR1 SGHTA, CDR2 FQGNSA. V gave up 5 bases and J gave up 1 base; unmatched junction bases: 5. The table came from immunoSEQ multiplex PCR; TCRdb's copy has only in-frame clones and leaves some out. The sample gives 30,000 to 35,000 clones, about nine tenths of which show up once; approximately 10% is in the top ten. Of note for this clone: Antigen: not known.

This TCR came from an adult who received the AZD1222 COVID-19 vaccine. Sequencing was performed on peripheral blood, taken 28 days after the second AZD1222 dose. The chain joins TRBV7-2 to TRBJ2-7; TRBD2 matches 10 bases. The CDR3 reads CASSPPSGSSYEQYF. CDR3 DNA: TGTGCCAGCAGCCCACCTAGCGGGAGTTCCTACGAGCAGTACTTC. Full variable domain (missing parts from reference TRBV7-2 and TRBJ2-7): GAGVSQSPSNKVTEKGKDVELRCDPISGHTALYWYRQSLGQGLEFLIYFQGNSAPDKSGLPSDRFSAERTGGSVSTLTIQRTQQEDSAVYLCASSPPSGSSYEQYFGPGTRLTVT.